Following are 12 T cell receptor beta chains from one sample sequenced in a study of blood T cell repertoires in COVID-19. Some clones are missing from TCRdb's copy, which holds only in-frame ones; the method was immunoSEQ multiplex PCR. Among about 60,000 clones listed, 70% to 90% were seen once. The material sequenced was peripheral blood. Receptors were obtained from a man aged 55 to 70 with acute or convalescent COVID-19.

This clone has only one observation. This sequence joins TRBV11-2 and TRBJ1-2; no definite D call. Trimming took off 0 bases at V and 11 bases at J, with 13 bases between the two ends. The CDR3 runs to 13 residues. Per germline, CDR1 SGHAT and CDR2 FQNNGV. The CDR3 DNA reads as TGTGCCAGCAGCTTAGATCCGTTGAGGGTTTACACCTTC. Its protein product is CASSLDPLRVYTF. Complete variable domain (other parts from reference TRBV11-2 and TRBJ1-2): EAGVAQSPRYKIIEKRQSVAFWCNPISGHATLYWYQQILGQGPKLLIQFQNNGVVDDSQLPKDRFSAERLKGVDSTLKIQPAKLEDSAVYLCASSLDPLRVYTFGSGTRLTVV.

The rearrangement uses TRBV7-9 and TRBJ2-7; 12 bases fit TRBD2. This CDR3 is 17 amino acids long. Germline V gene lookup returns CDR1 SEHNR and CDR2 FQNEAQ (reference sequence). V trimming: 2 bases; J trimming: 0 bases; junction bases outside the gene matches: 5. The CDR3 spells CASSLIATSGSSYEQYF. The CDR3 coding sequence is TGTGCCAGCAGCTTAATCGCGACTAGCGGGAGCTCCTACGAGCAGTACTTC.

The chain has TRBV10-1 and TRBJ2-5; D unresolved. CDR1 is WNHNN and CDR2 is SYGVQD in the germline V gene (reference sequence). The CDR3 length is 9 residues. The V and J ends lost 9 bases and 9 bases respectively, with 8 bases between them. This CDR3 reads CARFLAQYF. The CDR3 nucleotides are TGCGCCAGGTTTTTAGCCCAGTACTTC.

The V call is TRBV2, the J call TRBJ1-2; D uncertain. Germline CDR1 is SNHLY and CDR2 is FYNNEI. V was cut by 5 bases and J by 6 bases, with 7 bases left in between. This CDR3 is 11 amino acids long. In nucleotides, the CDR3 is TGTGCCAGCAGTCCGTCGGATGGCTACACCTTC. It specifies CASSPSDGYTF. The whole variable domain, remainder taken from reference TRBV2 and TRBJ1-2, is EPEVTQTPSHQVTQMGQEVILRCVPISNHLYFYWYRQILGQKVEFLVSFYNNEISEKSEIFDDQFSVERPDGSNFTLKIRSTKLEDSAMYFCASSPSDGYTFGSGTRLTVV.

CDR3 sequence reads: CASQTGVGGRTDTQYF. CDR3 DNA: TGCGCCAGCCAGACAGGGGTTGGGGGTAGGACAGATACGCAGTATTTT. The rearrangement joins TRBV5-1 to TRBJ2-3; 8 bases map to TRBD1. CDR1 is SGHRS, CDR2 YFSETQ, per germline. This CDR3 region has 16 residues. V lost 7 bases to trimming and J lost 3 bases; unmatched junction nucleotides: 13.

V gene TRBV5-1 combines with J gene TRBJ2-2; TRBD1 might be the D (7 bases). V was clipped by 4 bases and J by 4 bases, with 17 bases between them. The CDR3 has 16 residues. In germline, CDR1 is SGHRS, CDR2 YFSETQ. CDR3 in DNA: TGCGCCAGCAGCCCTCGGACAGGCGGGGCCACCGGGGAGCTGTTTTTT. Translated: CASSPRTGGATGELFF.

This chain links TRBV3-1 (or the pseudogene TRBV3-2) with TRBJ2-3; TRBD2 aligns across 8 bases. V was clipped by 0 bases and J by 11 bases; unmatched bases: 4. The CDR3 is 13 residues long. Germline V gives CDR1 LGHDT, CDR2 YNNKEL (reference sequence). CDR3 bases: TGTGCCAGCAGCCAAGATTACGGGAGGGGGCAGTATTTT. Its translation is CASSQDYGRGQYF.

V is TRBV18 and J is TRBJ2-4; the D is unclear. V gave up 3 bases and J gave up 11 bases, with 20 bases separating them. Germline-derived CDR1 and CDR2 are KGHSH and LQKENI. The CDR3 is 15 amino acids. CDR3 nucleotides: TGTGCCAGCTCACCCCCATCCTCCCCAAGTGGGCTTCAGTACTTC. Translated, it gives CASSPPSSPSGLQYF.

This chain joins TRBV6-5 and TRBJ2-1, with TRBD2 matching 7 bases. This CDR3 is built from 15 residues. V gave up 7 bases and J gave up 2 bases; unmatched junction bases: 8. CDR1 is MNHEY, CDR2 SVGAGI, per germline. The CDR3: CASIHGRFPYNEQFF. The CDR3 DNA reads as TGTGCCAGCATCCACGGGAGGTTTCCCTACAATGAGCAGTTCTTC.

The chain recombines TRBV5-1 with TRBJ2-7, with 9 bases matching TRBD1. The CDR3 has 13 amino acids. Germline trimming cut 3 bases from V and 4 bases from J; bases unmatched to any gene: 2. Looked up from germline, CDR1 is SGHRS and CDR2 is YFSETQ. The chain's CDR3 is CASSWGTGYEQYF. As DNA, the CDR3 is TGCGCCAGCAGCTGGGGGACAGGGTACGAGCAGTACTTC. Full variable domain (remainder filled in from reference TRBV5-1 and TRBJ2-7): KAGVTQTPRYLIKTRGQQVTLSCSPISGHRSVSWYQQTPGQGLQFLFEYFSETQRNKGNFPGRFSGRQFSNSRSEMNVSTLELGDSALYLCASSWGTGYEQYFGPGTRLTVT.

The sample holds one count of this clone. The CDR3 coding sequence is TGTGCCAGCAGTTACGACGGGTACCAAGAGACCCAGTACTTC. Its translation is CASSYDGYQETQYF. The chain uses TRBV6-2 or TRBV6-3 and TRBJ2-5; D unclear. The germline gives CDR1 MNHEY, CDR2 SVGEGT. The germline V and J ends were trimmed by 2 bases and 0 bases, with 7 bases remaining between them. The CDR3 is 14 residues long.

The chain employs TRBV19 and TRBJ1-2, with 8 positions matching TRBD1. The V gene's germline CDR1 is LNHDA and CDR2 SQIVND (reference sequence). The CDR3 consists of 12 residues. V was clipped by 6 bases and J by 8 bases; unmatched bases: 5. The CDR3, as DNA: TGTGCCAGTAGCCAGGGGGCCCTAGGCTACACCTTC. Translated, it gives CASSQGALGYTF.